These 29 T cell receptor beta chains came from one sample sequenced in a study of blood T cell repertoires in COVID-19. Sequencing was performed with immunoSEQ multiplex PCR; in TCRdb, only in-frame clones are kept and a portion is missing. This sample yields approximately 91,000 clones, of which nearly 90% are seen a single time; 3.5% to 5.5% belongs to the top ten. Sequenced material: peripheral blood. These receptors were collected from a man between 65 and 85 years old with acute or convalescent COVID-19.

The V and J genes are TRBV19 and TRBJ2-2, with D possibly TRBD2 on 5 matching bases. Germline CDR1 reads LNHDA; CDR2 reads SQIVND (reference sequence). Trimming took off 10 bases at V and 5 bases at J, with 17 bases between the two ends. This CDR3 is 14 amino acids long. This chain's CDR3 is CATTMTTVTGELFF. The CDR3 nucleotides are TGTGCCACCACTATGACTACTGTTACCGGGGAGCTGTTTTTT.

The CDR3 coding sequence is TGTGCCAGCAGCTTGGGGACTTACAATGAGCAGTTCTTC. This sequence encodes CASSLGTYNEQFF. The chain employs TRBV7-3 and TRBJ2-1; weak D call: TRBD2 (6 bases). This CDR3 contains 13 residues. V was shortened by 3 bases and J by 4 bases, with 7 bases between the two germline ends. Looked up from germline, CDR1 is SGHTA and CDR2 is FQGTGA.

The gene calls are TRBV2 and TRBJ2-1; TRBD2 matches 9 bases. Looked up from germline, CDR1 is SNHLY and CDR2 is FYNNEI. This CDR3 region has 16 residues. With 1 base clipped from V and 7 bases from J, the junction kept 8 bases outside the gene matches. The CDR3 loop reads CASSEGAGGGANEQFF. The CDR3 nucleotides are TGTGCCAGCAGTGAAGGAGCTGGCGGGGGGGCGAATGAGCAGTTCTTC.

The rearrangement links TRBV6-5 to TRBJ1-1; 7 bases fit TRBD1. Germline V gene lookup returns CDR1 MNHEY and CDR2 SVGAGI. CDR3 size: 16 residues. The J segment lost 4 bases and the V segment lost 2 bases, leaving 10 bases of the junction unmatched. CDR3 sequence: CASSYPKTGYGTEAFF. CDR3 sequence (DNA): TGTGCCAGCAGTTACCCCAAGACAGGGTACGGCACTGAAGCTTTCTTT.

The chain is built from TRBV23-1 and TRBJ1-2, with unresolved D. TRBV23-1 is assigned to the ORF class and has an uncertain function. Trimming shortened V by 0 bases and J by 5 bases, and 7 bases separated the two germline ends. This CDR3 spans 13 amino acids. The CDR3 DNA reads TGCGCCAGCAGTCAATCATCCGGGTATGGCTACACCTTC. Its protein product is CASSQSSGYGYTF.

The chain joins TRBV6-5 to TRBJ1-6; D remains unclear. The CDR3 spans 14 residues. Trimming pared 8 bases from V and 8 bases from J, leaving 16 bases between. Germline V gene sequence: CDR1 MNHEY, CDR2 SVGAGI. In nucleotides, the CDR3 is TGTGCCAGCTCGCGTGAGAGGTGGTATTCACCCCTCCACTTT. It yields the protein CASSRERWYSPLHF.

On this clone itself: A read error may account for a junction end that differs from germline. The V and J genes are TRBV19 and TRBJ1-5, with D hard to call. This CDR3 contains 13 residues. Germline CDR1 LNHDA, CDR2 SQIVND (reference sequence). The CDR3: CASSIVSYQPQHF. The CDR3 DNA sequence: TGTGCCAGTAGTATAGTTAGCTATCAGCCCCAGCATTTT.

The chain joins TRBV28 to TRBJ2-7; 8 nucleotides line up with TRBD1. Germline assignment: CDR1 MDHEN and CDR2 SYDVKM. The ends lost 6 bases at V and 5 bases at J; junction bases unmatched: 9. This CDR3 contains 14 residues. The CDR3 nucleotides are TGTGCCAGCAGAATACAGGGGGTACAGGACGAGCAGTACTTC. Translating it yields CASRIQGVQDEQYF.

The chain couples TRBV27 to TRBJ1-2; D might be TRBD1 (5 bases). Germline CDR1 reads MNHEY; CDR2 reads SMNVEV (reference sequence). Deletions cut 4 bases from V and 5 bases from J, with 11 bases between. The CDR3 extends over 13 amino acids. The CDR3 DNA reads TGTGCCAGCAGTTACCAGGGAGGGTATGGCTACACCTTC. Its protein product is CASSYQGGYGYTF.

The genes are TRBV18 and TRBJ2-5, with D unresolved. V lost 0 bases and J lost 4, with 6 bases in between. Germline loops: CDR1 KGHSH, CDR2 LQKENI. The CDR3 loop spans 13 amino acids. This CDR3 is CASSPPLIETQYF. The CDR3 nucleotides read TGTGCCAGCTCACCACCTTTAATAGAGACCCAGTACTTC.

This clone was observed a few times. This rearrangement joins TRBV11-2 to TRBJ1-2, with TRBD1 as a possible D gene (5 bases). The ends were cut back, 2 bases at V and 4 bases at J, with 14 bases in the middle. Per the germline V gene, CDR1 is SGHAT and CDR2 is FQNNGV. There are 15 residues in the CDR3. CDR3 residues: CASSLNTGGFYGYTF. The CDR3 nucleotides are TGTGCCAGCAGCTTAAATACCGGGGGATTCTATGGCTACACCTTC.

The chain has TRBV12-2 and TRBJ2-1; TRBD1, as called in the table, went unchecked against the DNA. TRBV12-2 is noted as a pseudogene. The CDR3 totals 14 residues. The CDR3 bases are TGTGCAAGTCGCTTAGTCTGGACACTTAAAGAGCAGTTCTTC. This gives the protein CASRLVWTLKEQFF.

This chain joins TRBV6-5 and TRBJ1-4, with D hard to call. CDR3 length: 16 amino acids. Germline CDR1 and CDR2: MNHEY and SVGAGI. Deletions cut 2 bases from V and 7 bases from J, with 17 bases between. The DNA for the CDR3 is TGTGCCAGCAGTTACCCGAAGACGGCCGGAGTTGAAAAACTGTTTTTT. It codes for CASSYPKTAGVEKLFF.

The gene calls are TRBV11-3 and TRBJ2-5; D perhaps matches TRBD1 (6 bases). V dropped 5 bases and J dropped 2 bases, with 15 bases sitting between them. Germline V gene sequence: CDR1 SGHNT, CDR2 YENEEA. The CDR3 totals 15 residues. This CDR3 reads CASSPGTGNQETQYF. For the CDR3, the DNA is TGTGCCAGCAGCCCAGGTACAGGGAATCAAGAGACCCAGTACTTC.

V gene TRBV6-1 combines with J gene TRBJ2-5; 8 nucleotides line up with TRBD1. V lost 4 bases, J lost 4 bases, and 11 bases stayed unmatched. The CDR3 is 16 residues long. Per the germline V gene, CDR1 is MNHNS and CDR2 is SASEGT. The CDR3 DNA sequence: TGTGCCAGCAGTGCCCTGACAGGGGTAACAGGAGAGACCCAGTACTTC. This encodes CASSALTGVTGETQYF.

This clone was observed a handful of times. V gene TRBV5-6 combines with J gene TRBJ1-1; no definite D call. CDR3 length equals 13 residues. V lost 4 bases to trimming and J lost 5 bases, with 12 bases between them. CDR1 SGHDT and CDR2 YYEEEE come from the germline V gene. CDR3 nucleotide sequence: TGTGCCAGCAGCCCGAGGGAAAGGACTGAAGCTTTCTTT. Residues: CASSPRERTEAFF.

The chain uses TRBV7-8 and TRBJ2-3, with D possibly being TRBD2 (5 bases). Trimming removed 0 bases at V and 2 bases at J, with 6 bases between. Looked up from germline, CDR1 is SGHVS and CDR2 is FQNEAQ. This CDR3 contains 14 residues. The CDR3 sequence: CASSLAGNTDTQYF. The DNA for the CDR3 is TGTGCCAGCAGCTTAGCCGGGAACACAGATACGCAGTATTTT.

The CDR3 coding sequence is TGTGCCAGCAGTATAGGATTAAGAGGAAATTCACCCCTCCACTTT. Amino acids: CASSIGLRGNSPLHF. This chain links TRBV28 with TRBJ1-6; D remains unclear. V was shortened by 5 bases and J by 7 bases, with 15 bases between the two germline ends. This CDR3 is built from 15 residues. Germline assignment: CDR1 MDHEN and CDR2 SYDVKM.

The CDR3 here is CASSWGTGGNYGYTF. The CDR3 bases are TGCGCCAGCAGCTGGGGGACAGGGGGGAACTATGGCTACACCTTC. The V call is TRBV5-1, the J call TRBJ1-2; 11 bases fit TRBD1. CDR3 length: 15 amino acids. In germline, CDR1 is SGHRS, CDR2 YFSETQ. Losses at the gene ends were 3 bases for V and 2 bases for J; bases not matched to a gene: 3.

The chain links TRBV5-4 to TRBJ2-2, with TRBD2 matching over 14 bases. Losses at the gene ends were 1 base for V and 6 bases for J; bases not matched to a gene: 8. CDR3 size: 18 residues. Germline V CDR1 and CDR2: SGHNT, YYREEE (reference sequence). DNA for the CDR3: TGTGCCAGCAGCTTGTCCGTTTGGACTAGCGGGGGGTCCGGGGAGCTGTTTTTT. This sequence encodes CASSLSVWTSGGSGELFF.

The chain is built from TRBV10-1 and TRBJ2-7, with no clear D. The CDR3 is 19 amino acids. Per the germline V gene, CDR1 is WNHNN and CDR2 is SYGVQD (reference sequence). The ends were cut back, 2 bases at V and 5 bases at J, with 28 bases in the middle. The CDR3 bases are TGCGCCAGCAGTGAGGGCGTTGACACAATTTTCCCATATATGGACGAGCAGTACTTC. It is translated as CASSEGVDTIFPYMDEQYF.

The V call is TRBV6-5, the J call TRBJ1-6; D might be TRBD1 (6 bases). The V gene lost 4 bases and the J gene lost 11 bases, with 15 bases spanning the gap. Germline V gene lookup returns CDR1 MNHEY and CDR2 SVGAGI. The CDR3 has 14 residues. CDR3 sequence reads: CASSSNLQGTPLHF. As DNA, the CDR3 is TGTGCCAGCAGTTCCAATCTACAGGGAACACCCCTCCACTTT.

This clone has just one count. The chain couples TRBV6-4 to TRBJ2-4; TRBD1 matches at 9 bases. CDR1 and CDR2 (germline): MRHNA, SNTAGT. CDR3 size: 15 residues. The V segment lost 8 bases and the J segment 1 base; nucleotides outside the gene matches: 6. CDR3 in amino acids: CASGQGLMAKNIQYF. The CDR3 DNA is TGTGCCAGCGGACAGGGGTTGATGGCCAAAAACATTCAGTACTTC.

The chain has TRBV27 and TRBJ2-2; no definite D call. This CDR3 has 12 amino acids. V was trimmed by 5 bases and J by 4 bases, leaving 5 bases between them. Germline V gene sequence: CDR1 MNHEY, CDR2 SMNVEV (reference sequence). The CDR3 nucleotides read TGTGCCAGCAGTACGGTCACCGGGGAGCTGTTTTTT. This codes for CASSTVTGELFF.

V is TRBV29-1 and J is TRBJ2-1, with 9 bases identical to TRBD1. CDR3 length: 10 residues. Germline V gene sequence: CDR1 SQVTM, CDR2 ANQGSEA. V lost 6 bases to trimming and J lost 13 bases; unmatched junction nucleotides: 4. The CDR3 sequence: CSVGTGNQFF. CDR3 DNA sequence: TGCAGCGTGGGGACAGGGAACCAGTTCTTC.

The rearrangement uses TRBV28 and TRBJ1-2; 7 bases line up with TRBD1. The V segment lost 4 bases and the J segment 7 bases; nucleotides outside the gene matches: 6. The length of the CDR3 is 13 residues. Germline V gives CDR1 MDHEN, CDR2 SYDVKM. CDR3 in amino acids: CASSYSGTVGYTF. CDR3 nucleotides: TGTGCCAGCAGTTACTCCGGGACAGTTGGCTACACCTTC.

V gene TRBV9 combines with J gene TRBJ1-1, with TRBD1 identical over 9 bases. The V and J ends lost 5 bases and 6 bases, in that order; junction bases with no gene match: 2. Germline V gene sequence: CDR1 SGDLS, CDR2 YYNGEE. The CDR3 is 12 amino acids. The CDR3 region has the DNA TGTGCCAGCAGTGACAGGGGGGCTGAAGCTTTCTTT. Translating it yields CASSDRGAEAFF.

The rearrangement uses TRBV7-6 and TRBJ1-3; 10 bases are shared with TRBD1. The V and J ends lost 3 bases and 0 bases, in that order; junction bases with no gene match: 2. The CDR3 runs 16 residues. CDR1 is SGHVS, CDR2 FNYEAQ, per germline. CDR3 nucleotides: TGTGCCAGCAGCTTGGGACAGGGGAGCTCTGGAAACACCATATATTTT. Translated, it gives CASSLGQGSSGNTIYF.

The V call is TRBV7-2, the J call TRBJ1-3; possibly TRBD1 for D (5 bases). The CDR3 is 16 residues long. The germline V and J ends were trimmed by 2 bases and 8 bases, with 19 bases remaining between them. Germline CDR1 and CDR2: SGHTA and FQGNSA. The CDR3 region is CASSLNLPSGAHTIYF. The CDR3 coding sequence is TGTGCCAGCAGCTTAAACCTCCCTAGTGGGGCCCACACCATATATTTT.